These 20 T cell receptor beta chains share one sample of origin, sequenced in a study of metastatic and nonmetastatic thyroid tumors. MiXCR was used by TCRdb to re-call the PCR reads. The sample contains 75,000 to 95,000 clones, roughly 13% of which appear only once. Thyroid surgery had not been preceded by any treatment in any patient. The specimen sequenced was blood. These TCRs come from a female donor with papillary thyroid cancer or a benign thyroid nodule (not recorded which). Some clones in this sample may be carry-over from other donors' samples.

This clone was seen ten or more times. The V and J genes are TRBV6-2 or TRBV6-3 and TRBJ2-7; 9 nucleotides align to TRBD1. Germline CDR1 reads MNHEY; CDR2 reads SVGEGT. The J segment lost 6 bases and the V segment lost 5 bases, leaving 8 bases of the junction unmatched. CDR3 size: 14 residues. The CDR3 coding sequence is TGTGCCAGCAGTGTGGACAGGGGAAGCGCCGAGCAGTACTTC. Protein product: CASSVDRGSAEQYF.

This clone was recorded many times. This CDR3 reads CSAREGAGDQGETQYF. The CDR3 nucleotides read TGCAGTGCTAGAGAGGGGGCGGGGGACCAGGGGGAGACCCAGTACTTC. The chain is built from TRBV20-1 and TRBJ2-5; D may be TRBD2 (7 bases). The CDR3 sequence is 16 residues long. V was cut by 0 bases and J by 5 bases, with 19 bases left in between. CDR1 is DFQATT, CDR2 SNEGSKA, per germline (reference sequence).

This clone showed up many times. The V call is TRBV2, the J call TRBJ1-6; D is possibly TRBD1 (6 bases). This CDR3 spans 17 amino acids. The V gene lost 1 base and the J gene lost 6 bases, with 16 bases spanning the gap. Per germline, CDR1 SNHLY and CDR2 FYNNEI. CDR3 DNA sequence: TGTGCCAGCAGTGAAGGACGGGGGCGGTACGGTAATTCACCCCTCCACTTT. Protein sequence: CASSEGRGRYGNSPLHF.

This clone has ten or more counts. The chain has TRBV27 and TRBJ1-6; a possible D gene is TRBD1 (5 bases). Germline CDR1 is MNHEY and CDR2 is SMNVEV (reference sequence). Trimming took 5 bases from V and 10 from J, leaving 15 bases between them. The CDR3 has 14 amino acids. CDR3 bases: TGTGCCAGCAGTGCTACTCAGGGAGAATCACCCCTCCACTTT. Amino acid sequence: CASSATQGESPLHF.

This clone was observed at least ten times. The chain has TRBV2 and TRBJ1-2, with 9 bases matching TRBD1. J was trimmed by 3 bases and V by 0 bases; bases with no gene match: 14. CDR1 is SNHLY and CDR2 is FYNNEI in the germline V gene. CDR3 length: 19 residues. The CDR3 loop is CASSEAPHHTGGRDYGYTF. The CDR3 DNA follows: TGTGCCAGCAGTGAAGCGCCCCACCACACAGGGGGCCGGGACTATGGCTACACCTTC.

This clone was found many times. The V and J genes are TRBV19 and TRBJ2-1, with a tentative D call TRBD2 (6 bases). The length of the CDR3 is 14 residues. V dropped 5 bases and J dropped 8 bases, with 16 bases sitting between them. Looked up from germline, CDR1 is LNHDA and CDR2 is SQIVND (reference sequence). The CDR3 loop is CASSPHLAKDEQFF. The CDR3 bases are TGTGCCAGTAGTCCCCACCTAGCGAAAGATGAGCAGTTCTTC.

Only a few counts were recorded for this clone. The chain combines TRBV28 with TRBJ2-1; possible D gene TRBD1, 5 bases. The CDR3 spans 17 residues. Germline lookup yields CDR1 MDHEN and CDR2 SYDVKM. The V end lost 6 bases, the J end lost 2 bases, and 20 bases lay between the germline ends. Here the CDR3 reads CASSEGAVAGPYNEQFF. CDR3 coding DNA: TGTGCCAGCAGCGAAGGGGCGGTGGCCGGCCCCTACAATGAGCAGTTCTTC.

This clone was observed many times. The chain carries TRBV9 and TRBJ2-1; D unclear. V lost 0 bases and J 4 bases, leaving 11 bases between the germline ends. The germline CDR1 and CDR2 sequences are SGDLS and YYNGEE. The CDR3 is made up of 15 amino acids. The CDR3: CASSVVGNRYNEQFF. The CDR3 nucleotides are TGTGCCAGCAGCGTAGTGGGCAACAGATACAATGAGCAGTTCTTC.

The chain is built from TRBV18 and TRBJ1-2; the D gene is possibly TRBD1 (5 bases). CDR3 length equals 14 residues. Germline assignment: CDR1 KGHSH and CDR2 LQKENI. Trimming pared 6 bases from V and 6 bases from J, leaving 17 bases between. CDR3: CASSLEVRGDGYTF. The CDR3, as DNA: TGTGCCAGCTCCCTAGAAGTGAGGGGCGATGGCTACACCTTC.

Many counts were recorded for this clone. A read error may explain this, as a much larger clone is one base away. Here the CDR3 omits its conserved ending phenylalanine or tryptophan, so a read error is the likely source. This chain links TRBV27 with TRBJ2-7; 10 bases match TRBD2. The length of the CDR3 is 12 residues. Germline V gives CDR1 MNHEY, CDR2 SMNVEV (reference sequence). V was clipped by 6 bases and J by 10 bases; unmatched bases: 6. The CDR3 is CASSPSGSIQYL. The CDR3 DNA sequence: TGTGCCAGCAGCCCTAGCGGGAGTATTCAGTACCTC.

A few counts support this clone. A read error may explain this, as a much larger clone is one base away. This rearrangement joins TRBV20-1 to TRBJ2-3; the D is unclear. V was trimmed by 5 bases and J by 3 bases, leaving 15 bases between them. This CDR3 contains 14 residues. Germline V gene data show CDR1 as DFQATT and CDR2 as SNEGSKA (reference sequence). The CDR3 sequence: CSAPKGFGTDTQYF. DNA of the CDR3: TGCAGTGCTCCGAAGGGATTTGGGACAGATACGCAGTATTTT.

A word on this clone: This may be a read error: a much more frequent sequence differs by one nucleotide. Other DNA sequences in this specimen translate into the identical CDR3. The V gene is TRBV12-3 or TRBV12-4, the J gene TRBJ2-1; 8 positions match TRBD2. CDR3 length: 13 amino acids. Germline trimming cut 6 bases from V and 9 bases from J; bases unmatched to any gene: 7. This CDR3 reads CASRPGTRGEQFF. The CDR3 region has the DNA TGTGCCAGCAGGCCCGGGACTAGGGGTGAGCAGTTCTTC.

In regard to this clone: Germline and junction disagree at one end, which may indicate a read error. The chain joins TRBV7-6 to TRBJ2-3, with 9 bases that match TRBD1. The CDR3 contains 15 residues. Germline-derived CDR1 and CDR2 are SGHVS and FNYEAQ. CDR3 nucleotide sequence: TGTGCCAGCAGCCTACAGGGGGCTAGCACATATACGCAGTATTTT. It yields the protein CASSLQGASTYTQYF.

This clone was counted ten times or more. This chain connects TRBV7-3 to TRBJ2-2; D is uncertain. The CDR3 has 14 residues. The germline gives CDR1 SGHTA, CDR2 FQGTGA. V was pared by 0 bases and J by 5 bases, with 7 bases between. CDR3 bases: TGTGCCAGCAGCTTAACGCGATTTACCGGGGAGCTGTTTTTT. It codes for CASSLTRFTGELFF.

This clone came up once. The genes are TRBV18 and TRBJ1-6, with D possibly TRBD1 on 5 matching bases. The CDR3 is made up of 15 amino acids. Germline V gene sequence: CDR1 KGHSH, CDR2 LQKENI. Trimming removed 0 bases from V and 5 bases from J, with 8 bases in between. This CDR3 is CASSPPGVNNSPLHF. The CDR3 nucleotides read TGTGCCAGCTCACCACCGGGGGTTAATAATTCACCCCTCCACTTT.

The chain joins TRBV5-1 to TRBJ2-1, with 10 bases matching TRBD1. Trimming removed 0 bases from V and 13 bases from J; junction bases left unmatched: 16. This CDR3 has 17 residues. Per germline, CDR1 SGHRS and CDR2 YFSETQ. CDR3 sequence reads: CASSLDGTGVLKHYQFF. As DNA, the CDR3 is TGCGCCAGCAGCTTGGATGGGACAGGGGTACTAAAACATTATCAGTTCTTC. Complete variable domain (other parts from reference TRBV5-1 and TRBJ2-1): KAGVTQTPRYLIKTRGQQVTLSCSPISGHRSVSWYQQTPGQGLQFLFEYFSETQRNKGNFPGRFSGRQFSNSRSEMNVSTLELGDSALYLCASSLDGTGVLKHYQFFGPGTRLTVL.

The genes are TRBV20-1 and TRBJ2-2; D call uncertain. This CDR3 region has 15 residues. V lost 0 bases, J lost 2 bases, and 10 bases lay in between. Germline V gives CDR1 DFQATT, CDR2 SNEGSKA (reference sequence). The CDR3 region is CSARERVRNTGELFF. The CDR3 nucleotides read TGCAGTGCTAGAGAACGGGTGAGAAACACCGGGGAGCTGTTTTTT.

This rearrangement joins TRBV9 to TRBJ1-2, with a weak D call TRBD1 (6 bases). Trimming stripped 3 bases from V and 7 bases from J, with 19 bases between. The CDR3 contains 15 residues. Germline lookup yields CDR1 SGDLS and CDR2 YYNGEE. In nucleotides, the CDR3 is TGTGCCAGCAGCGCGAGGGACATAGGACTTTCTGGCTACACCTTC. Translated, it gives CASSARDIGLSGYTF. The whole variable domain, remainder taken from reference TRBV9 and TRBJ1-2, is DSGVTQTPKHLITATGQRVTLRCSPRSGDLSVYWYQQSLDQGLQFLIQYYNGEERAKGNILERFSAQQFPDLHSELNLSSLELGDSALYFCASSARDIGLSGYTFGSGTRLTVV.

This clone has at least ten counts. The chain links TRBV20-1 to TRBJ1-1; D is unclear. The ends were cut back, 0 bases at V and 2 bases at J, with 10 bases in the middle. CDR1 DFQATT and CDR2 SNEGSKA come from the germline V gene (reference sequence). This CDR3 comprises 14 residues. The CDR3 loop reads CSARDVLGNTEAFF. CDR3 coding DNA: TGCAGTGCTAGAGACGTCTTAGGAAACACTGAAGCTTTCTTT.

The table lists this clone with many counts. The V and J genes are TRBV6-1 and TRBJ1-2; 7 nucleotides align to TRBD1. Per germline, CDR1 MNHNS and CDR2 SASEGT. V gave up 6 bases and J gave up 2 bases; unmatched junction bases: 6. The CDR3 loop spans 14 amino acids. CDR3 protein: CASSARDSNYGYTF. The CDR3 DNA follows: TGTGCCAGCAGCGCCCGGGACAGCAACTATGGCTACACCTTC.